The 2 T cell receptor beta chains presented below share a single source sample, sequenced in a study of T cell responses to AZD1222 COVID-19 vaccine. This table comes from immunoSEQ multiplex PCR, and its TCRdb copy is limited to in-frame clones, with some not included. The sample consists of about 200,000 clones, just over 85% of them appearing once. Sample: peripheral blood, taken on day 0 of AZD1222 vaccination. These receptors all come from an adult in good health.

The genes are TRBV3-1 (or the pseudogene TRBV3-2) and TRBJ2-3; no definite D call. This CDR3 has 13 amino acids. Deletions cut 4 bases from V and 2 bases from J, with 7 bases between. Germline V lookup: CDR1 LGHDT, CDR2 YNNKEL (reference sequence). CDR3 DNA sequence: TGTGCCAGCAGCCTGGCCTTCACAGATACGCAGTATTTT. Translating gives CASSLAFTDTQYF.

This chain joins TRBV27 and TRBJ1-5; TRBD1 matches 7 bases. CDR3 length: 14 amino acids. V lost 6 bases to trimming and J lost 2 bases; unmatched junction nucleotides: 4. Germline loops: CDR1 MNHEY, CDR2 SMNVEV (reference sequence). The CDR3 reads CASSYGTGNQPQHF. The CDR3 DNA follows: TGTGCCAGCAGCTACGGGACAGGCAATCAGCCCCAGCATTTT.